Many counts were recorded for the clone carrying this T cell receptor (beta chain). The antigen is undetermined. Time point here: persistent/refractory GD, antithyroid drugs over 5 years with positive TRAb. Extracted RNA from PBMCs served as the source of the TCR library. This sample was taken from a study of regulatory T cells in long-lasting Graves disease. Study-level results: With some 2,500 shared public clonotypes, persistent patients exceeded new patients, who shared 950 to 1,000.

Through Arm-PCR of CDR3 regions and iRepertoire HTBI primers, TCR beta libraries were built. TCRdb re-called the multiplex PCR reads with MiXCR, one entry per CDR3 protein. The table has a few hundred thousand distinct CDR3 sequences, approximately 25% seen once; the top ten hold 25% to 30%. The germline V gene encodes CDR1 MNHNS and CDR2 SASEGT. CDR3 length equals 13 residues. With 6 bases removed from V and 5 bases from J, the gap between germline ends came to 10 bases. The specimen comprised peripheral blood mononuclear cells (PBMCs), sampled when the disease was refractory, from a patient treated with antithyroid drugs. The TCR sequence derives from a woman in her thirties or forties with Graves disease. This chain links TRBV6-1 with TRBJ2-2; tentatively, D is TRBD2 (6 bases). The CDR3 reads CASRGGLTGELFF. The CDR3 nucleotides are TGTGCCAGCAGAGGAGGGTTGACCGGGGAGCTGTTTTTT.